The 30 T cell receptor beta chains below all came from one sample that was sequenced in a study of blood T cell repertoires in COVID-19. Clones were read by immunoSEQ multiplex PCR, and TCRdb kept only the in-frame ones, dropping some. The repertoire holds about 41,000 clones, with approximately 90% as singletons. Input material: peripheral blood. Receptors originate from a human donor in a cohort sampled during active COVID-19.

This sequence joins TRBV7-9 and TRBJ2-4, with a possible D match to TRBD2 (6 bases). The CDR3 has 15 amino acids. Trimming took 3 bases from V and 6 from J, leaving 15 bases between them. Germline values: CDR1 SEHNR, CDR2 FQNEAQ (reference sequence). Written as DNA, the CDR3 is TGTGCCAGCAGCTTGGGAGGCCGGAGGGGAAACATTCAGTACTTC. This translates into CASSLGGRRGNIQYF.

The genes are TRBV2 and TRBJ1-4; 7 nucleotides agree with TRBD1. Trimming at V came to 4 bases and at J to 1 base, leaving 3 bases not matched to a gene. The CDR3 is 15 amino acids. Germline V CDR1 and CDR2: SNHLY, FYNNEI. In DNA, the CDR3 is TGTGCCAGCAGTGTAAACAGGGGAACTAATGAAAAACTGTTTTTT. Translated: CASSVNRGTNEKLFF.

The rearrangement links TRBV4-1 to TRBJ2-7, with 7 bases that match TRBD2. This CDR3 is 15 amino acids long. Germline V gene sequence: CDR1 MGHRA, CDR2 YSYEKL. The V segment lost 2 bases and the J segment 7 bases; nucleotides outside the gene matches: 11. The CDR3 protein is CASSQQPWEGGEQYF. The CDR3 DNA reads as TGCGCCAGCAGCCAACAACCTTGGGAGGGAGGGGAGCAGTACTTC.

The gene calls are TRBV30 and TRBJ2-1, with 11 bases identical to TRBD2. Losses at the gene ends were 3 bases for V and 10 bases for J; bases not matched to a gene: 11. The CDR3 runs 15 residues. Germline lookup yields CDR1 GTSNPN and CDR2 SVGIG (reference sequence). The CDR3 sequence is CAWSRTSGFAGEQFF. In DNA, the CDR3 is TGTGCCTGGAGCCGGACTAGCGGGTTTGCGGGGGAGCAGTTCTTC.

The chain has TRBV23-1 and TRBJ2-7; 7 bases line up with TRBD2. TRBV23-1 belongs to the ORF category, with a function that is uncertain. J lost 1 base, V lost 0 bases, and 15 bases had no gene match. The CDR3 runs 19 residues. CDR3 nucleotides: TGCGCCAGCAGTCAATCGGTATCGAGGGGAGGGTTTTTATCCTACGAGCAGTACTTC. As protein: CASSQSVSRGGFLSYEQYF.

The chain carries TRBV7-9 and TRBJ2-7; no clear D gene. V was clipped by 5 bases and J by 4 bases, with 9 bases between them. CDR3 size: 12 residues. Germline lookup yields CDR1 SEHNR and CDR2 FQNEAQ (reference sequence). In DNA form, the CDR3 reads TGTGCCAGCAGCCCAACCGGTTACGAGCAGTACTTC. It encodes CASSPTGYEQYF. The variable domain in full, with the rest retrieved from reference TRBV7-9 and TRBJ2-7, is DTGVSQNPRHKITKRGQNVTFRCDPISEHNRLYWYRQTLGQGPEFLTYFQNEAQLEKSRLLSDRFSAERPKGSFSTLEIQRTEQGDSAMYLCASSPTGYEQYFGPGTRLTVT.

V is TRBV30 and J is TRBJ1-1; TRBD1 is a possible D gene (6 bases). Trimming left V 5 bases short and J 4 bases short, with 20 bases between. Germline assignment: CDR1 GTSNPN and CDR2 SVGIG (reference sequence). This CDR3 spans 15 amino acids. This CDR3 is CAWGGTQGLATEAFF. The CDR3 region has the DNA TGTGCCTGGGGGGGAACACAGGGATTGGCCACTGAAGCTTTCTTT.

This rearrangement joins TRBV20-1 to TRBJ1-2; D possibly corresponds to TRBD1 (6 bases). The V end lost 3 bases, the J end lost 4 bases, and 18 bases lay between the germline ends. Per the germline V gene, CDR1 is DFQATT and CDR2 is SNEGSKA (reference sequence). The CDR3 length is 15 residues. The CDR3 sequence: CSASFVAGVGYGYTF. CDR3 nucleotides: TGCAGTGCTAGTTTTGTGGCAGGGGTCGGCTATGGCTACACCTTC.

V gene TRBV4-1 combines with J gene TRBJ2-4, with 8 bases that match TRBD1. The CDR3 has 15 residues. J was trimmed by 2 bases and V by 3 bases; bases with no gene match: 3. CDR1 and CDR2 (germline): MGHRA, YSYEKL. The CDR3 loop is CASSQTGVSKNIQYF. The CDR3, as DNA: TGCGCCAGCAGCCAGACAGGGGTGTCCAAAAACATTCAGTACTTC.

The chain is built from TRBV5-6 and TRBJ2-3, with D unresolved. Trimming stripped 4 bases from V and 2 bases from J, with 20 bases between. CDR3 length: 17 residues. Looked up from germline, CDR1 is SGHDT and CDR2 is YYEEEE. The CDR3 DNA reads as TGTGCCAGCAGCCCCGAACGACAAGAGACCCACACAGATACGCAGTATTTT. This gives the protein CASSPERQETHTDTQYF.

The CDR3, as DNA: TGTGCCAGCACCCTCGGTTTGGAGGTCGCTGAAGCTTTCTTT. Translating it yields CASTLGLEVAEAFF. The chain couples TRBV28 to TRBJ1-1; D uncertain. V dropped 7 bases and J dropped 6 bases, with 18 bases sitting between them. The CDR3 totals 14 residues. CDR1 is MDHEN and CDR2 is SYDVKM in the germline V gene.

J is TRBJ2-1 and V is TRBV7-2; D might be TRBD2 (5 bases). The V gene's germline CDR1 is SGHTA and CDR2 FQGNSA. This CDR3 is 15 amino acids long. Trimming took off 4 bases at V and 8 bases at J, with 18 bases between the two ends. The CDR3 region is CASSSRVMRVDEQFF. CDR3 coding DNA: TGTGCCAGCAGCTCCCGGGTTATGAGGGTGGATGAGCAGTTCTTC.

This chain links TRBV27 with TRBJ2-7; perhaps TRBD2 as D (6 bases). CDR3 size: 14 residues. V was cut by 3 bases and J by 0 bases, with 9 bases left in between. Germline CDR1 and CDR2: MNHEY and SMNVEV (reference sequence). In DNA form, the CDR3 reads TGTGCCAGCAGTTTGGCGGAGGGCTCCTACGAGCAGTACTTC. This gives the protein CASSLAEGSYEQYF.

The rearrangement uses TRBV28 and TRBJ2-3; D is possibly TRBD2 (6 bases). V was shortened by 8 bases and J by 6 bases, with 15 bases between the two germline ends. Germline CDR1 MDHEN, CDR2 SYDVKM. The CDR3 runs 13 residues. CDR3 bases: TGTGCCAGCCCCGGGAGAAAGGGGGATACGCAGTATTTT. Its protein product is CASPGRKGDTQYF.

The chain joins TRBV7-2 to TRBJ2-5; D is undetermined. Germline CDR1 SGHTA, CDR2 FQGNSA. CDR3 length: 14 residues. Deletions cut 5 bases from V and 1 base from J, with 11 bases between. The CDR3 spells CASSRAAAQETQYF. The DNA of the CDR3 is TGTGCCAGCAGCAGAGCCGCGGCCCAAGAGACCCAGTACTTC.

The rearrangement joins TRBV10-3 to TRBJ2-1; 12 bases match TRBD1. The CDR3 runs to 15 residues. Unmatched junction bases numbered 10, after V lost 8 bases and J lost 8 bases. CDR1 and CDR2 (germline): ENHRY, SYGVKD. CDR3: CAIWGGQGASDEQFF. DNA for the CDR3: TGTGCCATCTGGGGGGGACAGGGGGCTTCGGATGAGCAGTTCTTC.

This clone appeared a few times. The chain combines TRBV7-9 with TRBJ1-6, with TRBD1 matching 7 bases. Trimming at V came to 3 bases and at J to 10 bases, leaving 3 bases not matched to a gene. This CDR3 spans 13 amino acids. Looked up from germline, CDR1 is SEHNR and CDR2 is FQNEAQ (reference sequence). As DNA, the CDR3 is TGTGCCAGCAGCTTCCAGGGGGAGTCACCCCTCCACTTT. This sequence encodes CASSFQGESPLHF.

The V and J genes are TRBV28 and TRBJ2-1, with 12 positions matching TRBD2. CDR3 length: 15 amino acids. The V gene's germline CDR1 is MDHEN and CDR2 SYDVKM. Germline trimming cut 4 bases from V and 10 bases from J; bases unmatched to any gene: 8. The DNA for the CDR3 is TGTGCCAGCAGTTCCCGACTAGCGGGAGCTGAAGAGCAGTTCTTC. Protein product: CASSSRLAGAEEQFF.

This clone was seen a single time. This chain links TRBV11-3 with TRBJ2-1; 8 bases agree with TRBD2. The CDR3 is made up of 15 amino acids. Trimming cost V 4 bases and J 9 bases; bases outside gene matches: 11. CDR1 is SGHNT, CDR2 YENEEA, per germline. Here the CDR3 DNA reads TGTGCCAGCAGCTCCCTTGGGACTAGTGATGTTGAGCAGTTCTTC. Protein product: CASSSLGTSDVEQFF.

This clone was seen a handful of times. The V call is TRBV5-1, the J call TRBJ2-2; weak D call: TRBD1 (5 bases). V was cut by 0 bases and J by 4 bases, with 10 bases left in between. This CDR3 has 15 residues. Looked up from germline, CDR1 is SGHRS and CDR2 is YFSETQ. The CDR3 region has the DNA TGCGCCAGCAGCTTGGCCCAGGGTTCCACCGGGGAGCTGTTTTTT. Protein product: CASSLAQGSTGELFF.

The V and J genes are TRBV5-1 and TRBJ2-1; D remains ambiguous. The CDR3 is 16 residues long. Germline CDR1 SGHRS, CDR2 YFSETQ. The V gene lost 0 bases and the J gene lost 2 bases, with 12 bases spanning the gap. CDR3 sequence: CASSLGRKHTYNEQFF. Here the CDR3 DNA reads TGCGCCAGCAGCTTGGGGAGAAAGCACACCTACAATGAGCAGTTCTTC.

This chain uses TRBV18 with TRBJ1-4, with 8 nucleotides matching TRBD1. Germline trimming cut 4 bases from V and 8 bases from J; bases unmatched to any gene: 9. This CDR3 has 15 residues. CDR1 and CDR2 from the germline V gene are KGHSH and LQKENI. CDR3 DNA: TGTGCCAGCTCACTTACCGGGACAGGCGGGGAAAAACTGTTTTTT. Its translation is CASSLTGTGGEKLFF.

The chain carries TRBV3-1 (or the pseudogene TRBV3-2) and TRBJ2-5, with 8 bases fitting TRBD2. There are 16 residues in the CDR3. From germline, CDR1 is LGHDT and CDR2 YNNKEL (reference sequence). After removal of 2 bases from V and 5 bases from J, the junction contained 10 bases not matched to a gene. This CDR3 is CASSQFPSGSGETQYF. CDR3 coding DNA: TGTGCCAGCAGCCAATTCCCCAGCGGGAGTGGGGAGACCCAGTACTTC.

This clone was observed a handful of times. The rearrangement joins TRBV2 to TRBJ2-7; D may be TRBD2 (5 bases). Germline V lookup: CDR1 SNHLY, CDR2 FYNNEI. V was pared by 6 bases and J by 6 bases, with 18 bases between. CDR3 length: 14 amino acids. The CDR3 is CASRRAGGIGEQYF. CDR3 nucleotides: TGTGCCAGCAGGCGGGCAGGTGGGATCGGCGAGCAGTACTTC. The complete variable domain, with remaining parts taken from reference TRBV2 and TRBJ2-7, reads EPEVTQTPSHQVTQMGQEVILRCVPISNHLYFYWYRQILGQKVEFLVSFYNNEISEKSEIFDDQFSVERPDGSNFTLKIRSTKLEDSAMYFCASRRAGGIGEQYFGPGTRLTVT.

The CDR3 DNA follows: TGTGCCAGCAGCGCCGGACAGGGCTCCGGGGCCAACGTCCTGACTTTC. Encoded protein: CASSAGQGSGANVLTF. The chain uses TRBV11-3 and TRBJ2-6; 8 bases are a match to TRBD1. The germline V gene encodes CDR1 SGHNT and CDR2 YENEEA. V gave up 5 bases and J gave up 4 bases; unmatched junction bases: 7. The length of the CDR3 is 16 residues.

CDR3 amino acids: CASSPTYNTEAFF. The CDR3 nucleotides are TGTGCCAGTAGTCCTACCTATAACACTGAAGCTTTCTTT. This chain joins TRBV19 and TRBJ1-1; D gene uncertain. V lost 5 bases and J lost 2, with 9 bases in between. This CDR3 contains 13 residues. In germline, CDR1 is LNHDA, CDR2 SQIVND (reference sequence).

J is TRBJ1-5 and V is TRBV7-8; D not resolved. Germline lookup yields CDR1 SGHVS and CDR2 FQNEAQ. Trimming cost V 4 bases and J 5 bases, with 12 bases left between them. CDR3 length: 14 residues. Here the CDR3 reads CASSSQLHDQPQHF. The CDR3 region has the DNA TGTGCCAGCAGCTCTCAACTACATGATCAGCCCCAGCATTTT.

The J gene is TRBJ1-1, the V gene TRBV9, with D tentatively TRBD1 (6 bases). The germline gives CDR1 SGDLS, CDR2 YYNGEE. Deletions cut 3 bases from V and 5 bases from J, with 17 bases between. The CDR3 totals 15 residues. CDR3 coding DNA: TGTGCCAGCAGCGAGGAGCAAGGGGGTCGGACTGAAGCTTTCTTT. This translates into CASSEEQGGRTEAFF.

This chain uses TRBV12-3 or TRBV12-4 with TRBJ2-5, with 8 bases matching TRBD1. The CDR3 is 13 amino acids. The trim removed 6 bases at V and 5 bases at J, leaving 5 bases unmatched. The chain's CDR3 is CASRNRGDETQYF. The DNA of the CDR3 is TGTGCCAGCAGGAACAGGGGGGACGAGACCCAGTACTTC.

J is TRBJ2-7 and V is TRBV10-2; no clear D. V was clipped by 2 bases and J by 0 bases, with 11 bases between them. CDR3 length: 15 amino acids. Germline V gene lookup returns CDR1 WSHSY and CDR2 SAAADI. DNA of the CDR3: TGCGCCAGCAGTGAGCCCACGAGGAACTCCTACGAGCAGTACTTC. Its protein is CASSEPTRNSYEQYF.